This T cell receptor (beta chain) is drawn from a study of T cells after yellow fever vaccination. This clonotype was counted a few times. Its antigen is unknown. Per germline, CDR1 MGHRA and CDR2 YSYEKL. After removal of 4 bases from V and 1 base from J, the junction contained 3 bases not matched to a gene. This CDR3 region has 14 residues. One entry per CDR3 protein results from TCRdb running MiXCR on the 5' RACE reads. The table includes approximately 450,000 distinct CDR3 sequences, approximately 18% detected once. Regarding the study as a whole: A small share of clonotypes appeared in both CD4 and CD8 compartments.

The material sequenced was PBMCs, taken before the yellow fever booster vaccination. This clonotype was obtained from a man aged 18 to 29 who received the YFV17D yellow fever vaccine. V is TRBV4-1 and J is TRBJ2-7, with 8 bases lining up with TRBD2. CDR3 nucleotides: TGCGCCAGCAGCCTCCGGGGGGGTTCCTACGAGCAGTACTTC. This translates into CASSLRGGSYEQYF.